A single sample is the source of the 32 T cell receptor beta chains below, sequenced in a study of tumor-infiltrating lymphocytes in oesophageal squamous cell carcinoma. TCRdb fed the PCR reads into MiXCR, producing one record per CDR3 protein. This table has over 9,500 distinct CDR3 sequences, about half appearing once. Sequences were obtained from normal esophageal tissue next to the tumor. These receptors originate from a male donor with esophageal squamous cell carcinoma.

As regards this clonotype: Relative to the germline gene, one junction end is altered; a read error may explain this. CDR3 region: CASSHQDYNSPLHF. For the CDR3, the DNA is TGTGCCAGCAGTCATCAGGACTATAATTCACCCCTCCACTTC. The chain uses TRBV7-4 and TRBJ2-7, with D tentatively TRBD2 (6 bases). Germline CDR1 is SGHVT and CDR2 is SQSDAQ. The CDR3 has 14 residues.

In the case of this clonotype: Since no conserved phenylalanine or tryptophan closes the CDR3, a read error is the likely cause. The limits of the CDR3 on the DNA are not certain, so only TCRdb's listed CDR3 is given. This sequence joins TRBV10-1 and TRBJ1-1; the table gives TRBD1 as D, unverified against the DNA. Germline V gene lookup returns CDR1 WNHNN and CDR2 SYGVQD (reference sequence). Including both end residues, the CDR3 is 16 amino acids long. The CDR3 here is CASNDRVSKRPSTSGQ.

This clonotype was observed a handful of times. The chain couples TRBV14 to TRBJ2-1; D gene unclear. The J call is uncertain, as TRBJ2-7 better fits the DNA end. Germline V gives CDR1 SGHDN, CDR2 FVKESK. This CDR3 region has 12 residues. In DNA, the CDR3 is TGTGCCAGCAGCCAAGATAGGTACGAGCAGTACTTC. This sequence encodes CASSQDRYEQYF.

This clonotype has only a few counts. The missing conserved phenylalanine or tryptophan at the end of this CDR3 makes a read error likely. The DNA is omitted, as the CDR3 cannot be located on it reliably, and the CDR3 follows TCRdb's listing. This chain joins TRBV7-3 and TRBJ2-1; the D call of TRBD1 is as the table states it, not checked on the DNA. Germline V CDR1 and CDR2: SGHTA, FQGTGA. The CDR3 is 9 residues long, ends included. The chain's CDR3 is CASSLCPFV.

This clonotype was observed at least ten times. The chain links TRBV6-1 to TRBJ1-4; D gene uncertain. The CDR3 covers 15 residues. Deletions cut 5 bases from V and 3 bases from J, with 13 bases between. Germline assignment: CDR1 MNHNS and CDR2 SASEGT. This CDR3 reads CASSTNRVSNEKLFF. For the CDR3, the DNA is TGTGCCAGCAGTACCAATCGAGTTTCTAATGAAAAACTGTTTTTT.

The J gene is TRBJ2-1, the V gene TRBV4-1; D is ambiguous. The J call may not be correct, given that the DNA end is closer to TRBJ2-7. The CDR3 sequence is 15 residues long. Germline V lookup: CDR1 MGHRA, CDR2 YSYEKL. The CDR3 loop reads CASSQEFRSSYEQYF. CDR3 DNA sequence: TGCGCCAGCAGCCAAGAATTCAGGAGCTCCTACGAGCAGTACTTC.

The CDR3 DNA follows: TGTGCCAGCAGTTACATAAGAGAGGAAAAACTGTTTTTT. As protein: CASSYIREEKLFF. The rearrangement links TRBV6-2 or TRBV6-3 to TRBJ1-4; D gene uncertain. Germline V CDR1 and CDR2: MNHEY, SVGEGT. CDR3 size: 13 residues. The germline V and J ends were trimmed by 2 bases and 8 bases, with 9 bases remaining between them.

The V gene is TRBV7-3, the J gene TRBJ2-3, with a tentative D call TRBD2 (6 bases). With 1 base removed from V and 1 base from J, the gap between germline ends came to 15 bases. The CDR3 is made up of 17 amino acids. Per the germline V gene, CDR1 is SGHTA and CDR2 is FQGTGA. The DNA for the CDR3 is TGTGCCAGCAGCTTAAGAGGTGGGAGGTATCGCACAGATACGCAGTATTTT. Translating it yields CASSLRGGRYRTDTQYF.

This clonotype was recorded at least ten times. V usage is TRBV4-2 and J usage is TRBJ2-1; 11 positions agree with TRBD2. V lost 2 bases, J lost 5 bases, and 8 bases stayed unmatched. CDR1 is LGHNA, CDR2 YNFKEQ, per germline. This CDR3 is built from 17 residues. CDR3 loop: CASSQNSGGADDNEQFF. CDR3 nucleotides: TGTGCCAGCAGCCAAAATAGCGGGGGGGCGGATGACAATGAGCAGTTCTTC.

Concerning this clonotype itself: The junction does not match germline at one end; this may be a read error. The CDR3 DNA follows: TGTGCTAGCAGCTCACAGGGCCACGGGACCGGGGAGCTGTTTTTT. It specifies CASSSQGHGTGELFF. J is TRBJ2-2 and V is TRBV7-6; a weak D match, TRBD1 (6 bases). The CDR3 runs to 15 residues. Germline assignment: CDR1 SGHVS and CDR2 FNYEAQ.

Remarks on this clonotype: The final CDR3 position lacks the conserved phenylalanine or tryptophan, pointing to a likely read error. The DNA is left out, because the CDR3 cannot be placed on it with certainty; the CDR3 is given as TCRdb lists it. The chain couples TRBV7-6 to TRBJ2-3; the table's D call, TRBD2, has no DNA check behind it. Per the germline V gene, CDR1 is SGHVS and CDR2 is FNYEAQ. The CDR3 adds up to 18 amino acids, both ends counted. The CDR3 region is CASSSCRTSGVYEQYFGP.

This clonotype showed up just a few times. The chain is built from TRBV7-3 and TRBJ2-5, with a tentative D call TRBD2 (6 bases). Deletions cut 5 bases from V and 1 base from J, with 14 bases between. Germline CDR1 reads SGHTA; CDR2 reads FQGTGA. CDR3 length: 15 residues. CDR3 nucleotide sequence: TGTGCCAGCAGCCTAGACGGAGGGGTCCAAGAGACCCAGTACTTC. Translated, it gives CASSLDGGVQETQYF.

There are a few counts of this clonotype. J is TRBJ2-1 and V is TRBV7-6; D might be TRBD2 (6 bases). This CDR3 spans 13 amino acids. Germline assignment: CDR1 SGHVS and CDR2 FNYEAQ. V gave up 7 bases and J gave up 1 base, with 8 bases separating them. CDR3 sequence (DNA): TGTGCCAGCACGAGCGGGTCCTACAATGAGCAGTTCTTC. Translation gives CASTSGSYNEQFF.

The rearrangement links TRBV7-2 to TRBJ2-4, with D possibly matching TRBD2 (5 bases). The CDR3 sequence is 15 residues long. Trimming pared 7 bases from V and 13 bases from J, leaving 26 bases between. The V gene's germline CDR1 is SGHTA and CDR2 FQGNSA. In nucleotides, the CDR3 is TGTGCCAGCACCTCCACCGGGAACACCTACAATGAGCAGTACTTC. This codes for CASTSTGNTYNEQYF.

The chain couples TRBV7-3 to TRBJ2-3; 9 bases fit TRBD2. V lost 0 bases, J lost 8 bases, and 3 bases stayed unmatched. Germline-derived CDR1 and CDR2 are SGHTA and FQGTGA. The CDR3 length is 14 residues. The CDR3 DNA reads as TGTGCCAGCAGCTTAACGGGGACTAGCTCTACGCAGTATTTT. It codes for CASSLTGTSSTQYF.

At least ten counts were recorded for this clonotype. The rearrangement links TRBV5-1 to TRBJ2-5; 8 bases map to TRBD2. The CDR3 runs to 16 residues. V shed 0 bases and J 5 bases; nucleotides not matched to a gene: 9. The germline V gene has CDR1 SGHRS and CDR2 YFSETQ. CDR3 sequence: CASSLEPGLGTETQYF. The CDR3 coding sequence is TGCGCCAGCAGCTTGGAACCGGGACTAGGGACCGAGACCCAGTACTTC.

V usage is TRBV12-3 or TRBV12-4 and J usage is TRBJ2-3; TRBD1 might be the D (5 bases). The CDR3 totals 12 residues. V dropped 3 bases and J dropped 4 bases, with 5 bases sitting between them. CDR3 sequence (DNA): TGTGCCAGCAGTTTCAGGGCAGATACGCAGTATTTT. This encodes CASSFRADTQYF.

This chain joins TRBV6-2 or TRBV6-3 and TRBJ2-5, with TRBD2 identical over 9 bases. Trimming removed 5 bases from V and 0 bases from J; junction bases left unmatched: 25. This CDR3 spans 22 amino acids. CDR1 and CDR2 (germline): MNHEY, SVGEGT. The CDR3 DNA is TGTGCCAGCAGTCGAAGTCCCCTGACTAGCGGCTACATACCAAGGTACCAAGAGACCCAGTACTTC. It codes for CASSRSPLTSGYIPRYQETQYF.

This clonotype was detected ten times or more. This chain connects TRBV12-5 to TRBJ2-7, with 9 bases lining up with TRBD2. V gave up 3 bases and J gave up 2 bases; unmatched junction bases: 11. The CDR3 totals 17 residues. Germline values: CDR1 LGHNT, CDR2 FRNRAP. DNA for the CDR3: TGTGCTAGTGGTTTTAAGAACCGACTAGCGGAGACCTACGAGCAGTACTTC. Its protein product is CASGFKNRLAETYEQYF. Variable domain in full (rest from reference TRBV12-5 and TRBJ2-7): DARVTQTPRHKVTEMGQEVTMRCQPILGHNTVFWYRQTMMQGLELLAYFRNRAPLDDSGMPKDRFSAEMPDATLATLKIQPSEPRDSAVYFCASGFKNRLAETYEQYFGPGTRLTVT.

This clonotype was counted between two and nine times. The V gene is TRBV4-2, the J gene TRBJ2-2; D may be TRBD1 (5 bases). The CDR3 spans 16 residues. Germline lookup yields CDR1 LGHNA and CDR2 YNFKEQ. V was cut by 4 bases and J by 1 base, with 13 bases left in between. CDR3 in amino acids: CASSRQFTGNTGELFF. In DNA, the CDR3 is TGTGCCAGCAGCCGACAGTTTACCGGGAACACCGGGGAGCTGTTTTTT.

The chain joins TRBV7-6 to TRBJ2-5; 8 bases agree with TRBD2. Judging by the DNA end, TRBJ2-6 fits better; the J call may be wrong. The CDR3 spans 16 residues. Germline values: CDR1 SGHVS, CDR2 FNYEAQ. The CDR3 nucleotides are TGTGCCAGCAGCCCGGGGGGGGGTGCTGGGGCCAACGTCCTGACTTTC. Encoded protein: CASSPGGGAGANVLTF.

This sequence joins TRBV7-3 and TRBJ2-5; possible D gene TRBD2, 5 bases. The J call may be wrong; the DNA end is better matched by TRBJ2-1. This CDR3 has 14 residues. Germline lookup yields CDR1 SGHTA and CDR2 FQGTGA. CDR3 residues: CASSLSLRDNEQFF. The CDR3, as DNA: TGTGCCAGCAGCTTAAGTTTGCGGGACAATGAGCAGTTCTTC.

The rearrangement links TRBV6-6 to TRBJ1-5; D not certain. V lost 6 bases and J 5 bases, leaving 11 bases between the germline ends. The CDR3 covers 13 residues. CDR1 MNHNY and CDR2 SVGAGI come from the germline V gene (reference sequence). As DNA, the CDR3 is TGTGCCAGCAGGGACCTTCAGGATCAGCCCCAGCATTTT. This encodes CASRDLQDQPQHF.

V and J are TRBV7-2 and TRBJ2-1; maybe TRBD2 (5 bases). The DNA end favors TRBJ2-5, so the J call may be wrong. The CDR3 covers 12 residues. Germline values: CDR1 SGHTA, CDR2 FQGNSA. The CDR3 here is CASSPPGETQYF. As DNA, the CDR3 is TGTGCCAGCAGCCCCCCGGGGGAGACCCAGTACTTC.

The V gene is TRBV7-6, the J gene TRBJ1-2; TRBD1 aligns across 7 bases. J lost 6 bases, V lost 3 bases, and 7 bases had no gene match. CDR3 length: 14 residues. Germline CDR1 is SGHVS and CDR2 is FNYEAQ. As DNA, the CDR3 is TGTGCCAGCAGCTTTTGGACAAGGGGGCATGGCTACACCTTC. Its translation is CASSFWTRGHGYTF.

This clonotype was counted at least ten times. V is TRBV6-1 and J is TRBJ1-6; 7 nucleotides match TRBD1. Trimming removed 10 bases from V and 3 bases from J; junction bases left unmatched: 9. The CDR3 contains 15 residues. CDR1 is MNHNS, CDR2 SASEGT, per germline. CDR3 nucleotides: TGTGCCAACCCCAGGGGGTCAGGCTATAATTCACCCCTCCACTTT. Protein product: CANPRGSGYNSPLHF.

The genes are TRBV5-1 and TRBJ2-3; 8 bases line up with TRBD1. The J call may be mistaken, given a closer DNA end match to TRBJ1-1. CDR3 size: 13 residues. Germline values: CDR1 SGHRS, CDR2 YFSETQ. Here the CDR3 reads CASQGAGNTEAFF. In nucleotides, the CDR3 is TGCGCCAGCCAGGGGGCGGGGAACACTGAAGCTTTCTTT.

A word on this clonotype: A much larger clone lies one base from this, so it may be a read error. The chain employs TRBV5-1 and TRBJ2-5, with D perhaps TRBD1 (6 bases). Trimming left V 2 bases short and J 11 bases short, with 22 bases between. The CDR3 is 15 amino acids. CDR1 and CDR2 (germline): SGHRS, YFSETQ. The CDR3 is CASSLGQGQNNEQYF. The CDR3 region has the DNA TGCGCCAGCAGCTTAGGCCAGGGGCAGAACAATGAGCAGTACTTC.

This clonotype was seen many times. This chain links TRBV19 with TRBJ2-1; D uncertain. Germline CDR1 reads LNHDA; CDR2 reads SQIVND (reference sequence). V was shortened by 7 bases and J by 9 bases, with 10 bases between the two germline ends. CDR3 length: 11 residues. CDR3 sequence reads: CASTGSAEQFF. DNA of the CDR3: TGTGCCAGTACTGGGTCGGCTGAGCAGTTCTTC.

Regarding this clonotype: Here the CDR3 omits its conserved ending phenylalanine or tryptophan, so a read error is the likely source. The DNA is left out, because the CDR3 cannot be placed on it with certainty; the CDR3 is given as TCRdb lists it. The chain has TRBV11-3 and TRBJ1-1. The CDR3 is 17 residues long, ends included. Germline V gene data show CDR1 as SGHNT and CDR2 as YENEEA. CDR3 loop: CASSLGGGGTDTQYFGQ.

This clonotype was observed a few times. This chain uses TRBV7-6 with TRBJ2-5; TRBD2 agrees at 10 bases. Germline V CDR1 and CDR2: SGHVS, FNYEAQ. The CDR3 is made up of 17 amino acids. The trim removed 3 bases at V and 5 bases at J, leaving 12 bases unmatched. DNA of the CDR3: TGTGCCAGCAGCTTTTCCGGGACTAGCGAGCCTTGGGAGACCCAGTACTTC. Translated, it gives CASSFSGTSEPWETQYF. The full variable domain, rest sourced from reference TRBV7-6 and TRBJ2-5, is GAGVSQSPRYKVTKRGQDVALRCDPISGHVSLYWYRQALGQGPEFLTYFNYEAQQDKSGLPNDRFSAERPEGSISTLTIQRTEQRDSAMYRCASSFSGTSEPWETQYFGPGTRLLVL.

The chain recombines TRBV7-2 with TRBJ2-2; the D gene is possibly TRBD2 (6 bases). Trimming cost V 4 bases and J 10 bases, with 16 bases left between them. The CDR3 length is 14 residues. Germline CDR1 SGHTA, CDR2 FQGNSA. This CDR3 is CASSYNGGGEELFF. The CDR3 DNA is TGTGCCAGCAGCTATAACGGGGGTGGAGAGGAGCTGTTTTTT.